This TCR beta chain originates from a study of OX40 agonist ivuxolimab in advanced cancers. For context, the study as a whole: Ivuxolimab was a fully human IgG2 agonistic monoclonal antibody targeting the costimulatory receptor OX40 (CD134). Intravenous ivuxolimab was administered to patients every 2 weeks at six dose levels: 0.01, 0.1, 0.3, 1.5, 3 and 10 mg/kg. Among the roughly 54 dose-escalation patients, around 19 had hepatocellular carcinoma, approximately 15 melanoma, 9 renal cell carcinoma and 9 head and neck cancer. In the dose-escalation cohort, 75% to 85% of patients were male, and the mean age was roughly 60 years with a range of roughly 23 to 79. Prior anti-PD-1, anti-PD-L1 or anti-CTLA-4 therapy was permitted, and checkpoint inhibitors had been received by roughly 40% of dose-escalation patients. Partial responses occurred in three dose-escalation patients: two with cutaneous melanoma and one with hepatocellular carcinoma. Peripheral TCRbeta sequencing aimed to test whether ivuxolimab altered TCR sequence diversity and caused clonal T-cell expansion. The paper reports the monotherapy dose-escalation portion (N ≈ 50 patients) of the phase I ivuxolimab trial. Findings and caveats that apply to the study as a whole: The antigen specificity of the clonally expanded peripheral T cells was not determined. On average, CD8+ T cells showed more expanded clones than CD4+ T cells after ivuxolimab. Partial responders in the 0.1-3.0 mg/kg groups had among the lowest normalized peripheral clonal expansion, especially among CD8+ T cells. Low levels of normalized T-cell clonal expansion were also seen in some patients who did not respond. Clonal expansion of both CD4+ and CD8+ blood T cells was observed from baseline to week 6 at doses 0.1 to 3.0 mg/kg.

A remark on this clone: Its cognate antigen has yet to be identified. Within one base of it there is no much larger clone, and no base qualities were kept.

Genomic DNA was isolated from the sorted cells so that the TCRbeta CDR3 region could be sequenced. The immunoSEQ Assay was used for sequencing of TCRbeta CDR3 regions. The source is immuneACCESS, and TCRdb retained only in-frame sequences with V and J called. Part of the clones is not carried over; for the studies checked, unresolved V genes explain less than half of this, and the remainder is unexplained. This sample comprises tens of thousands of clones, approximately 90% of them detected only once. The ten top clones hold around 12% of the sample. The trial excluded patients who had a history of autoimmune disease or who were on systemic immunosuppression. In every dose cohort, peripheral blood was drawn for TCR sequencing at baseline, cycle 4 day 1, and cycle 7 day 1. Samples were obtained from an open-label, multicenter, first-in-human phase I dose-escalation trial of ivuxolimab. Adults with locally advanced or metastatic head and neck squamous cell, hepatocellular, melanoma or renal cell carcinoma were enrolled in the trial. Before TCR sequencing, CD4+ T cells and CD8+ T cells were sorted from peripheral blood as separate populations.

Trimming at the junction amounts to 3 bases on V and 1 base on J, and the germline ends lie 12 bases apart. The CDR3 covers 15 residues, taking in both the cysteine and the phenylalanine. The CDR3 DNA has 45 bases and is translated from base 1. CDR1 and CDR2, per the germline V gene (reference sequence), are WNHNN and SYGVQD. This receptor was taken from an adult with an advanced solid tumor such as melanoma, head and neck, liver or kidney cancer. The chain is made from TRBV10-1 and TRBJ1-1; the best D guess is TRBD1, with 5 bases matching. Sequenced here: CD4+ or CD8+ T cells sorted from blood, sampled in a trial of the OX40 agonist ivuxolimab. The CDR3 protein sequence reads: CASSDRVGGNTEAFF. The bases read TGCGCCAGCAGTGACAGGGTTGGCGGGAACACTGAAGCTTTCTTT.